This T cell receptor (beta chain) was identified during a study of CD8 T cells in ankylosing spondylitis. General observations from the study: Certain motif variants had earlier been reported in reactive arthritis synovial fluid and blood. Among TCR beta sequences, a motif of several highly homologous variants appeared characteristic of ankylosing spondylitis blood.

TCRdb processed the 5' RACE reads anew with MiXCR; each CDR3 protein has one entry. Of 350,000 to 550,000 distinct CDR3 sequences listed, 26% are singletons. V lost 6 bases, J lost 0 bases, and 5 bases lay in between. CDR1 and CDR2 (germline): MNHNS, SASEGT. The CDR3 is 13 amino acids. This clonotype was seen at least ten times. Its antigen is currently unknown. The origin of this receptor is a male donor with ankylosing spondylitis. The chain combines TRBV6-1 with TRBJ2-2, with D unresolved. The sequenced sample was blood, either unsorted or a sorted T cell fraction (not recorded which). The CDR3 bases are TGTGCCAGCAGAGCCACGAACACCGGGGAGCTGTTTTTT. Residues: CASRATNTGELFF.